This TCR beta chain was retrieved from a study of identifying expanded T cells in peripheral blood. Study-level results: About 1.2 clones differed between technical replicates, versus approximately 17 and 20 over time. Variance in clone template counts between roughly 2-week samples significantly increased with total template count across all healthy donors.

This clone was seen a few times. Antigen unknown. Healthy donors had no documented immune events, such as infections, while sampled. Clones were sequenced by immunoSEQ multiplex PCR, and TCRdb holds only the in-frame ones, with some missing. The sample includes approximately 79,000 clones, 90% of them seen just once. This clonotype was sampled from a person between 18 and 75 years old in good health. The specimen sequenced was blood.

CDR3 amino acids: CASSISGGNQPQHF. The CDR3 DNA reads as TGTGCCAGTAGTATCTCAGGGGGCAATCAGCCCCAGCATTTT. This chain joins TRBV19 and TRBJ1-5; D might be TRBD1 (6 bases). The CDR3 covers 14 residues. The ends were cut back, 3 bases at V and 2 bases at J, with 8 bases in the middle. Germline V gives CDR1 LNHDA, CDR2 SQIVND (reference sequence).